One and the same sample provided the 29 T cell receptor beta chains below, sequenced in a study of blood T cell repertoires in COVID-19. Measured with immunoSEQ multiplex PCR; TCRdb has only the in-frame clones, and not every one. Altogether approximately 200,000 clones are present, around 86% being singletons, with the ten largest covering almost 4.5%. The source material was peripheral blood. The receptors stem from a man between 45 and 60 years old with acute or convalescent COVID-19.

The CDR3 spells CATSVLSGANVLTF. The DNA of the CDR3 is TGTGCCACCTCGGTGCTCTCTGGGGCCAACGTCCTGACTTTC. The J gene is TRBJ2-6, the V gene TRBV19; D is unresolved. The CDR3 length is 14 residues. Germline CDR1 reads LNHDA; CDR2 reads SQIVND (reference sequence). Trimming pared 10 bases from V and 0 bases from J, leaving 10 bases between.

The chain is built from TRBV5-1 and TRBJ2-1; 9 positions match TRBD1. Germline V CDR1 and CDR2: SGHRS, YFSETQ. The J segment lost 9 bases and the V segment lost 4 bases, leaving 5 bases of the junction unmatched. The CDR3 sequence is 13 residues long. The CDR3 DNA is TGCGCCAGCAGCCCCGGGACAGGGACTGAGCAGTTCTTC. Its protein is CASSPGTGTEQFF. Using reference TRBV5-1 and TRBJ2-1 for the parts outside the CDR3, the full variable domain is KAGVTQTPRYLIKTRGQQVTLSCSPISGHRSVSWYQQTPGQGLQFLFEYFSETQRNKGNFPGRFSGRQFSNSRSEMNVSTLELGDSALYLCASSPGTGTEQFFGPGTRLTVL.

The CDR3 sequence is CASSQGGRGSGNTIYF. In DNA form, the CDR3 reads TGTGCCAGCAGCCAAGGCGGCAGGGGCTCGGGAAACACCATATATTTT. V is TRBV3-1 (or the pseudogene TRBV3-2) and J is TRBJ1-3; D possibly corresponds to TRBD1 (6 bases). With 1 base removed from V and 4 bases from J, the gap between germline ends came to 14 bases. The CDR3 sequence is 16 residues long. The germline V gene encodes CDR1 LGHDT and CDR2 YNNKEL (reference sequence).

V gene TRBV5-1 combines with J gene TRBJ1-1; TRBD1 aligns across 7 bases. Germline CDR1 reads SGHRS; CDR2 reads YFSETQ. CDR3 length: 15 residues. With 7 bases clipped from V and 1 base from J, the junction kept 10 bases outside the gene matches. The CDR3, as DNA: TGCGCCAGCGCCCAGACAGGGTCCGGGAACACTGAAGCTTTCTTT. Amino acid sequence: CASAQTGSGNTEAFF. The full variable domain, with the rest looked up from reference TRBV5-1 and TRBJ1-1, is KAGVTQTPRYLIKTRGQQVTLSCSPISGHRSVSWYQQTPGQGLQFLFEYFSETQRNKGNFPGRFSGRQFSNSRSEMNVSTLELGDSALYLCASAQTGSGNTEAFFGQGTRLTVV.

This clone has just one count. The CDR3 bases are TGTGCCAGCAGCCTGTCCGTTAATGAAAAACTGTTTTTT. This sequence encodes CASSLSVNEKLFF. This chain links TRBV3-1 (or the pseudogene TRBV3-2) with TRBJ1-4; D ambiguous. CDR3 length equals 13 residues. CDR1 and CDR2 from the germline V gene are LGHDT and YNNKEL (reference sequence). Trimming stripped 4 bases from V and 4 bases from J, with 7 bases between.

V usage is TRBV3-1 (or the pseudogene TRBV3-2) and J usage is TRBJ2-7; D ambiguous. This CDR3 region has 14 residues. V was shortened by 0 bases and J by 2 bases, with 8 bases between the two germline ends. The germline V gene has CDR1 LGHDT and CDR2 YNNKEL (reference sequence). CDR3 sequence reads: CASSQDLKPYEQYF. The CDR3 DNA reads TGTGCCAGCAGCCAAGATCTGAAGCCCTACGAGCAGTACTTC.

The V call is TRBV7-7, the J call TRBJ1-1, with TRBD1 matching over 8 bases. Trimming cost V 5 bases and J 1 base; bases outside gene matches: 9. From germline, CDR1 is SSHAT and CDR2 FNYEAQ (reference sequence). The CDR3 totals 16 residues. The CDR3 sequence: CASSPLRTGRNTEAFF. The DNA for the CDR3 is TGTGCCAGCAGCCCCCTTCGGACAGGGAGGAACACTGAAGCTTTCTTT.

V is TRBV19 and J is TRBJ2-5, with 9 bases identical to TRBD2. This CDR3 is built from 15 residues. Germline V gene lookup returns CDR1 LNHDA and CDR2 SQIVND (reference sequence). After removal of 5 bases from V and 0 bases from J, the junction contained 4 bases not matched to a gene. This chain's CDR3 is CASSLSGGYQETQYF. In DNA, the CDR3 is TGTGCCAGTAGTCTTAGCGGGGGATACCAAGAGACCCAGTACTTC.

The rearrangement links TRBV6-5 to TRBJ1-6; D not resolved. This CDR3 spans 14 amino acids. In germline, CDR1 is MNHEY, CDR2 SVGAGI. Between the trimmed V and J ends, which lost 2 bases and 12 bases, there was a span of 14 bases. For the CDR3, the DNA is TGTGCCAGCAGTTACGATGGGAGGGCCGGACCCCTCCACTTT. Translated: CASSYDGRAGPLHF.

The V gene is TRBV15, the J gene TRBJ1-1; unclear D gene. The CDR3 is 14 amino acids. Germline loops: CDR1 LNHNV, CDR2 YYDKDF (reference sequence). Trimming left V 5 bases short and J 1 base short, with 11 bases between. The CDR3 DNA is TGTGCCACCAGCCCACCACACAAGAACACTGAAGCTTTCTTT. Translation gives CATSPPHKNTEAFF.

The chain has TRBV2 and TRBJ1-6; D is perhaps TRBD1 (5 bases). Trimming cost V 8 bases and J 10 bases, with 9 bases left between them. Germline-derived CDR1 and CDR2 are SNHLY and FYNNEI. This CDR3 is 11 amino acids long. The CDR3 is CASGEGSPLHF. The CDR3 nucleotides read TGTGCCAGCGGGGAGGGGTCACCCCTCCACTTT.

This chain uses TRBV6-2 or TRBV6-3 with TRBJ2-5; 9 nucleotides match TRBD2. Per germline, CDR1 MNHEY and CDR2 SVGEGT. Unmatched junction bases numbered 6, after V lost 5 bases and J lost 5 bases. The CDR3 is made up of 14 amino acids. CDR3 DNA: TGTGCCAGCAGTAAGGGACTAGCTAGGGAGACCCAGTACTTC. Protein: CASSKGLARETQYF.

The V and J genes are TRBV7-7 and TRBJ1-1; D is undetermined. The CDR3 contains 13 residues. Trimming left V 3 bases short and J 3 bases short, with 8 bases between. The germline gives CDR1 SSHAT, CDR2 FNYEAQ (reference sequence). The CDR3 nucleotides are TGTGCCAGCAGCTTCCGAGAAGACACTGAAGCTTTCTTT. This encodes CASSFREDTEAFF.

The rearrangement joins TRBV7-9 to TRBJ1-5; possibly TRBD1 for D (5 bases). With 5 bases removed from V and 1 base from J, the gap between germline ends came to 9 bases. Germline CDR1 SEHNR, CDR2 FQNEAQ (reference sequence). The CDR3 extends over 14 amino acids. The CDR3 nucleotides read TGTGCCAGCAGCCAGGACACCAGCAATCAGCCCCAGCATTTT. This sequence encodes CASSQDTSNQPQHF.

The chain carries TRBV12-3 or TRBV12-4 and TRBJ1-2; tentatively, D is TRBD1 (5 bases). The CDR3 is 13 residues long. Deletions cut 4 bases from V and 7 bases from J, with 13 bases between. CDR3 DNA: TGTGCCAGCAGTTCGGGGGTACGGGGTGGCTACACCTTC. This translates into CASSSGVRGGYTF.

The chain has TRBV12-3 or TRBV12-4 and TRBJ2-7, with TRBD1 identical over 9 bases. This CDR3 contains 13 residues. V lost 8 bases, J lost 2 bases, and 4 bases stayed unmatched. The CDR3 coding sequence is TGTGCCAGCGGGGACAGGGAAGCCTACGAGCAGTACTTC. This codes for CASGDREAYEQYF.

This chain links TRBV25-1 with TRBJ1-1; D is unresolved. This CDR3 is built from 15 residues. V was trimmed by 3 bases and J by 5 bases, leaving 16 bases between them. CDR1 and CDR2 from the germline V gene are MGHDK and SYGVNS. DNA of the CDR3: TGTGCCAGCAGTGACCCCCGGGGTGGGTGGACTGAAGCTTTCTTT. Its protein is CASSDPRGGWTEAFF. Drawing the rest from reference TRBV25-1 and TRBJ1-1, the complete variable domain is EADIYQTPRYLVIGTGKKITLECSQTMGHDKMYWYQQDPGMELHLIHYSYGVNSTEKGDLSSESTVSRIRTEHFPLTLESARPSHTSQYLCASSDPRGGWTEAFFGQGTRLTVV.

V and J are TRBV4-1 and TRBJ2-6; 7 bases are shared with TRBD2. Germline CDR1 reads MGHRA; CDR2 reads YSYEKL. V lost 3 bases to trimming and J lost 2 bases; unmatched junction nucleotides: 13. This CDR3 contains 19 residues. The CDR3 here is CASSQGSRGGTAGANVLTF. The CDR3 region has the DNA TGCGCCAGCAGCCAGGGGAGCCGGGGAGGGACGGCTGGGGCCAACGTCCTGACTTTC.

This rearrangement joins TRBV24-1 to TRBJ2-1, with TRBD2 matching over 9 bases. The CDR3 totals 21 residues. Unmatched junction bases numbered 21, after V lost 2 bases and J lost 5 bases. Germline loops: CDR1 KGHDR, CDR2 SFDVKD. The CDR3, as DNA: TGTGCCACCAGTGATTCCTTTGGATCTGGAGCTGCGCGGGGGGGCAACAATGAGCAGTTCTTC. Protein: CATSDSFGSGAARGGNNEQFF.

The chain's CDR3 is CAWRDRGTEAFF. The CDR3 region has the DNA TGTGCCTGGAGGGACAGGGGAACTGAAGCTTTCTTT. The J gene is TRBJ1-1, the V gene TRBV30; TRBD1 aligns across 9 bases. Germline V gene sequence: CDR1 GTSNPN, CDR2 SVGIG (reference sequence). The CDR3 is made up of 12 amino acids. Losses at the gene ends were 3 bases for V and 5 bases for J; bases not matched to a gene: 1.

CDR3 in DNA: TGTGCCAGCAGCCCCCGGACAGGCACCGGGGAGCTGTTTTTT. It codes for CASSPRTGTGELFF. The chain carries TRBV6-6 and TRBJ2-2; 7 bases agree with TRBD1. Germline trimming cut 6 bases from V and 4 bases from J; bases unmatched to any gene: 5. CDR1 is MNHNY, CDR2 SVGAGI, per germline (reference sequence). CDR3 size: 14 residues.

The rearrangement joins TRBV7-3 to TRBJ2-2; 11 bases fit TRBD2. The length of the CDR3 is 16 residues. The V segment lost 5 bases and the J segment 5 bases; nucleotides outside the gene matches: 7. The germline CDR1 and CDR2 sequences are SGHTA and FQGTGA. CDR3 sequence: CASSAHGTSGTGELFF. In DNA form, the CDR3 reads TGTGCCAGCAGCGCACACGGGACTAGCGGAACCGGGGAGCTGTTTTTT.

The chain joins TRBV7-3 to TRBJ2-5; TRBD1 aligns across 8 bases. Germline V gene sequence: CDR1 SGHTA, CDR2 FQGTGA. The length of the CDR3 is 15 residues. V lost 2 bases to trimming and J lost 5 bases; unmatched junction nucleotides: 7. The CDR3 reads CASSLQGQEGETQYF. CDR3 DNA sequence: TGTGCCAGCAGCTTACAGGGACAGGAGGGGGAGACCCAGTACTTC. The whole variable domain, remainder taken from reference TRBV7-3 and TRBJ2-5, is GAGVSQTPSNKVTEKGKYVELRCDPISGHTALYWYRQSLGQGPEFLIYFQGTGAADDSGLPNDRFFAVRPEGSVSTLKIQRTERGDSAVYLCASSLQGQEGETQYFGPGTRLLVL.

This chain uses TRBV6-2 or TRBV6-3 with TRBJ2-7, with 14 bases aligning to TRBD2. Germline V lookup: CDR1 MNHEY, CDR2 SVGEGT. CDR3 length: 18 residues. Trimming at V came to 5 bases and at J to 2 bases, leaving 11 bases not matched to a gene. CDR3 sequence reads: CASSKGLAGVYPTYEQYF. The CDR3 DNA is TGTGCCAGCAGTAAGGGACTAGCGGGGGTATATCCTACCTACGAGCAGTACTTC.

The rearrangement joins TRBV6-5 to TRBJ2-5; the match to TRBD1 covers 9 bases. The CDR3 sequence is 15 residues long. Germline lookup yields CDR1 MNHEY and CDR2 SVGAGI. The trim removed 7 bases at V and 5 bases at J, leaving 11 bases unmatched. In nucleotides, the CDR3 is TGTGCCAGCATCAAAAGTTGGACAGGGGAGGAGACCCAGTACTTC. This gives the protein CASIKSWTGEETQYF.

This sequence joins TRBV12-5 and TRBJ1-6; TRBD1 aligns across 8 bases. The CDR3 is 14 residues long. Germline V CDR1 and CDR2: LGHNT, FRNRAP. J was trimmed by 7 bases and V by 7 bases; bases with no gene match: 6. The DNA for the CDR3 is TGTGCTAGTGCCCCGGGACAGGTCAATTCACCCCTCCACTTT. As protein: CASAPGQVNSPLHF.

The rearrangement links TRBV6-5 to TRBJ1-2, with TRBD1 as a possible D gene (5 bases). This CDR3 contains 13 residues. Trimming stripped 6 bases from V and 4 bases from J, with 12 bases between. Germline V gene lookup returns CDR1 MNHEY and CDR2 SVGAGI. The CDR3 spells CASSRGGTYGYTF. The CDR3 nucleotides are TGTGCCAGCAGCCGGGGGGGGACCTATGGCTACACCTTC.

This rearrangement joins TRBV3-1 (or the pseudogene TRBV3-2) to TRBJ1-2; 9 nucleotides line up with TRBD1. V lost 6 bases and J lost 6; bases outside the gene matches: 5. The CDR3 spans 13 residues. Germline CDR1 and CDR2: LGHDT and YNNKEL (reference sequence). The DNA for the CDR3 is TGTGCCAGCAGGGACAGGGGAAGGCATGGCTACACCTTC. This sequence encodes CASRDRGRHGYTF.

J is TRBJ1-2 and V is TRBV6-1; 8 bases are a match to TRBD1. V shed 7 bases, J shed 4 bases, and the junction held 8 bases outside the gene matches. CDR1 is MNHNS, CDR2 SASEGT, per germline. The CDR3 has 14 residues. For the CDR3, the DNA is TGTGCCAGCATCAGGGCAGGGGGCGGCTATGGCTACACCTTC. Amino acid sequence: CASIRAGGGYGYTF.